This T cell receptor (beta chain) derives from a study of blood T cell repertoires in COVID-19. Looking at the study overall: The samples span acute and convalescent COVID-19 from the United States, Italy and Spain.

This CDR3 has 15 amino acids. Germline V gene sequence: CDR1 GTSNPN, CDR2 SVGIG (reference sequence). Trimming at V came to 4 bases and at J to 0 bases, leaving 9 bases not matched to a gene. This clone was seen only once. TCRdb keeps only in-frame clones here, not all; method: immunoSEQ multiplex PCR. The sample includes 150,000 to 200,000 clones, about 88% of them seen just once. The chain is built from TRBV30 and TRBJ2-7; 7 bases agree with TRBD2. This receptor was identified in a woman in her 40s with acute COVID-19. What was sequenced was PBMCs or T cells enriched from blood (not recorded which). The CDR3 here is CAWTGAGYISYEQYF. In DNA, the CDR3 is TGTGCCTGGACCGGAGCGGGGTATATCTCCTACGAGCAGTACTTC.